These 12 T cell receptor beta chains came from one sample sequenced in a study of CD8+ T cells in alopecia areata. RNA was isolated and reverse transcribed to cDNA, the sequencing template. Clones were read by immunoSEQ multiplex PCR, and TCRdb kept only the in-frame ones, dropping some. The sample contains about 210,000 clones, approximately 67% of which appear only once. Treatment denoted: oral pan-JAK inhibitor, 5-10 mg twice daily. The source material was CD4+ T cells sorted from blood, sampled at week 44, from a patient treated with tofacitinib. These receptors all stem from a human donor with alopecia areata.

CDR3 protein: CASLREETQYF. CDR3 DNA sequence: TGTGCCAGCCTTCGAGAGGAGACCCAGTACTTC. This chain connects TRBV11-1 to TRBJ2-5; D gene unclear. From germline, CDR1 is SGHAT and CDR2 FQDESV (reference sequence). Trimming took off 8 bases at V and 5 bases at J, with 9 bases between the two ends. The CDR3 length is 11 residues.

As to this clone: This may arise from a read error, as a much more abundant clone is one base away. The sample carries other DNA sequences with the same CDR3. V gene TRBV5-1 combines with J gene TRBJ1-5, with D perhaps TRBD1 (6 bases). Trimming cost V 2 bases and J 4 bases, with 10 bases left between them. This CDR3 is 14 amino acids long. Germline V gene lookup returns CDR1 SGHRS and CDR2 YFSETQ. CDR3 sequence: CASSLPGENQPQHF. The CDR3 nucleotides read TGCGCCAGCAGCTTACCAGGGGAAAATCAGCCCCAGCATTTT.

The V gene is TRBV6-1, the J gene TRBJ1-5, with unresolved D. The CDR3 sequence is 12 residues long. Germline CDR1 and CDR2: MNHNS and SASEGT. V was shortened by 3 bases and J by 3 bases, with 3 bases between the two germline ends. The CDR3 nucleotides are TGTGCCAGCAGTGATACCAATCAGCCCCAGCATTTT. The encoded protein is CASSDTNQPQHF.

This clone has a handful of counts. The gene calls are TRBV5-1 and TRBJ2-7; D is unresolved. The V gene lost 0 bases and the J gene lost 0 bases, with 4 bases spanning the gap. This CDR3 spans 13 amino acids. From germline, CDR1 is SGHRS and CDR2 YFSETQ. The CDR3 bases are TGCGCCAGCAGCTTGGCGACCTCCTACGAGCAGTACTTC. Amino acids: CASSLATSYEQYF.

This clone was seen only a few times. This rearrangement joins TRBV5-1 to TRBJ2-3, with a weak D call TRBD1 (5 bases). The CDR3 runs to 14 residues. Trimming stripped 0 bases from V and 6 bases from J, with 11 bases between. Looked up from germline, CDR1 is SGHRS and CDR2 is YFSETQ. The CDR3 loop is CASSLAEAGDTQYF. CDR3 sequence (DNA): TGCGCCAGCAGCTTGGCCGAGGCAGGGGATACGCAGTATTTT.

J is TRBJ1-2 and V is TRBV4-1; maybe TRBD1 (6 bases). Per the germline V gene, CDR1 is MGHRA and CDR2 is YSYEKL. The CDR3 runs 15 residues. The ends were cut back, 3 bases at V and 6 bases at J, with 17 bases in the middle. The CDR3 DNA is TGCGCCAGCAGCCAGAACGGGGGCCCTGAAAATGGCTACACCTTC. Amino acid sequence: CASSQNGGPENGYTF.

The CDR3 nucleotides read TGTGCCAGCAGCTTGGGAGGGGGCCCGAACACTGAAGCTTTCTTT. It encodes CASSLGGGPNTEAFF. The chain couples TRBV5-6 to TRBJ1-1, with 7 bases matching TRBD1. There are 15 residues in the CDR3. CDR1 and CDR2 (germline): SGHDT, YYEEEE. V shed 0 bases, J shed 1 base, and the junction held 3 bases outside the gene matches. The variable domain in full, completed from reference TRBV5-6 and TRBJ1-1, reads DAGVTQSPTHLIKTRGQQVTLRCSPKSGHDTVSWYQQALGQGPQFIFQYYEEEERQRGNFPDRFSGHQFPNYSSELNVNALLLGDSALYLCASSLGGGPNTEAFFGQGTRLTVV.

The CDR3: CASSQDRADTEAFF. The CDR3 bases are TGTGCCAGCAGCCAAGACAGGGCTGACACTGAAGCTTTCTTT. The chain recombines TRBV7-3 with TRBJ1-1, with 7 bases matching TRBD1. This CDR3 region has 14 residues. Germline V gene lookup returns CDR1 SGHTA and CDR2 FQGTGA. Losses at the gene ends were 5 bases for V and 3 bases for J; bases not matched to a gene: 6.

This chain links TRBV5-1 with TRBJ2-6; perhaps TRBD2 as D (5 bases). This CDR3 contains 15 residues. Trimming left V 2 bases short and J 3 bases short, with 9 bases between. Germline CDR1 and CDR2: SGHRS and YFSETQ. Here the CDR3 reads CASSLGSLGANVLTF. CDR3 DNA: TGCGCCAGCAGCTTAGGGAGTCTTGGGGCCAACGTCCTGACTTTC.

The chain recombines TRBV29-1 with TRBJ2-7; tentatively, D is TRBD2 (6 bases). Germline V gene sequence: CDR1 SQVTM, CDR2 ANQGSEA. Trimming removed 6 bases at V and 5 bases at J, with 14 bases between. There are 12 residues in the CDR3. The CDR3 spells CSVDWGVHEQYF. CDR3 bases: TGCAGCGTCGATTGGGGGGTCCACGAGCAGTACTTC.

The rearrangement uses TRBV29-1 and TRBJ2-7; unclear D gene. Germline values: CDR1 SQVTM, CDR2 ANQGSEA. CDR3 length: 13 residues. The V gene lost 4 bases and the J gene lost 4 bases, with 14 bases spanning the gap. The CDR3 reads CSVATPSDYEQYF. CDR3 DNA sequence: TGCAGCGTTGCGACCCCCTCCGATTACGAGCAGTACTTC.

The chain combines TRBV5-4 with TRBJ2-1; tentative D call: TRBD2 (5 bases). The CDR3 length is 14 residues. V was cut by 4 bases and J by 9 bases, with 17 bases left in between. Germline V gives CDR1 SGHNT, CDR2 YYREEE (reference sequence). The chain's CDR3 is CASSPPGSWGEQFF. DNA of the CDR3: TGTGCCAGCAGCCCCCCGGGAAGTTGGGGTGAGCAGTTCTTC. Filled out from reference TRBV5-4 and TRBJ2-1, the complete variable domain reads ETGVTQSPTHLIKTRGQQVTLRCSSQSGHNTVSWYQQALGQGPQFIFQYYREEENGRGNFPPRFSGLQFPNYSSELNVNALELDDSALYLCASSPPGSWGEQFFGPGTRLTVL.